Presented here are 9 T cell receptor beta chains from one specimen sequenced in a study of regulatory T cells in long-lasting Graves disease. Time point defined: newly diagnosed GD, antithyroid drugs for less than 3 months. The authors made the TCR library using RNA they extracted from PBMCs. For TCR beta, libraries came from iRepertoire HTBI primers and Arm-PCR of CDR3 regions. TCRdb re-called the multiplex PCR reads through MiXCR, storing one row per CDR3 protein. Seen here are 400,000 to 500,000 distinct CDR3 sequences, over 14% observed once, and the top ten hold over 7.5%. These records were also assigned to another study, of T cells in Graves' hyperthyroidism and ophthalmopathy.

This specimen consisted of peripheral blood mononuclear cells (PBMCs), obtained at new diagnosis, from a patient treated with antithyroid drugs. The origin of the receptors is a woman aged 40 to 50 with Graves disease.

This clonotype occurred many times. The V call is TRBV6-2 or TRBV6-3, the J call TRBJ2-1, with 9 bases fitting TRBD1. Germline CDR1 is MNHEY and CDR2 is SVGEGT. V dropped 2 bases and J dropped 10; count of bases not matched to a gene: 15. There are 17 residues in the CDR3. This chain's CDR3 is CASSYGRTTGGVGEQFF. The CDR3 region has the DNA TGTGCCAGCAGTTACGGGAGAACGACAGGGGGTGTTGGAGAGCAGTTCTTC.

This clonotype was observed many times. This sequence joins TRBV5-1 and TRBJ1-1; perhaps TRBD1 as D (6 bases). The V end was cut by 3 bases, the J end by 1 base, with 10 bases between. This CDR3 spans 14 amino acids. Germline V gene data show CDR1 as SGHRS and CDR2 as YFSETQ. The chain's CDR3 is CASSSGTQNTEAFF. CDR3 bases: TGCGCCAGCAGCTCCGGGACACAGAACACTGAAGCTTTCTTT. Drawing the rest from reference TRBV5-1 and TRBJ1-1, the complete variable domain is KAGVTQTPRYLIKTRGQQVTLSCSPISGHRSVSWYQQTPGQGLQFLFEYFSETQRNKGNFPGRFSGRQFSNSRSEMNVSTLELGDSALYLCASSSGTQNTEAFFGQGTRLTVV.

The chain recombines TRBV11-3 with TRBJ2-2; D possibly corresponds to TRBD2 (5 bases). The CDR3 sequence is 15 residues long. With 0 bases removed from V and 5 bases from J, the gap between germline ends came to 10 bases. The germline gives CDR1 SGHNT, CDR2 YENEEA. The CDR3 DNA reads TGTGCCAGCAGCTTAGATCGAGGGCCGACCGGGGAGCTGTTTTTT. Translation gives CASSLDRGPTGELFF.

There are many counts of this clonotype. The chain has TRBV15 and TRBJ2-3; D remains ambiguous. Trimming took 5 bases from V and 6 from J, leaving 9 bases between them. The CDR3 runs 12 residues. Germline values: CDR1 LNHNV, CDR2 YYDKDF (reference sequence). In nucleotides, the CDR3 is TGTGCCACCAGCCACCGATTGGATACGCAGTATTTT. It translates to CATSHRLDTQYF.

This clonotype has at least ten counts. The chain uses TRBV27 and TRBJ2-7; 8 bases are a match to TRBD1. Germline lookup yields CDR1 MNHEY and CDR2 SMNVEV (reference sequence). This CDR3 spans 14 amino acids. Germline trimming cut 5 bases from V and 2 bases from J; bases unmatched to any gene: 5. The CDR3 spells CASSAYRGAYEQYF. DNA for the CDR3: TGTGCCAGCAGTGCCTACAGGGGGGCCTACGAGCAGTACTTC.

In this sample, this clonotype turned up once. A much larger clone differs from this one at a single base, so this may be a read error. The J gene is TRBJ2-7, the V gene TRBV7-2, with TRBD1 matching over 8 bases. This CDR3 spans 14 amino acids. V shed 0 bases and J 6 bases; nucleotides not matched to a gene: 4. Germline V gene data show CDR1 as SGHTA and CDR2 as FQGNSA. CDR3 sequence: CASSLAYRGCEQYF. CDR3 coding DNA: TGTGCCAGCAGCTTAGCGTACAGGGGGTGCGAGCAGTACTTC. Together with reference TRBV7-2 and TRBJ2-7, the CDR3 gives the full variable domain: GAGVSQSPSNKVTEKGKDVELRCDPISGHTALYWYRQSLGQGLEFLIYFQGNSAPDKSGLPSDRFSAERTGGSVSTLTIQRTQQEDSAVYLCASSLAYRGCEQYFGPGTRLTVT.

At least ten counts were recorded for this clonotype. The V gene is TRBV12-3 or TRBV12-4, the J gene TRBJ2-7; 7 bases match TRBD2. J was trimmed by 4 bases and V by 4 bases; bases with no gene match: 4. The CDR3 extends over 13 amino acids. Here the CDR3 reads CASSSAGYYEQYF. CDR3 bases: TGTGCCAGCAGTTCAGCGGGATATTACGAGCAGTACTTC.

This clonotype was picked up a small number of times. The gene calls are TRBV5-1 and TRBJ2-7, with 9 bases that match TRBD2. The CDR3 is 19 residues long. CDR1 SGHRS and CDR2 YFSETQ come from the germline V gene. The J segment lost 2 bases and the V segment lost 3 bases, leaving 18 bases of the junction unmatched. CDR3 loop: CASSSSGGSAGGPAYEQYF. CDR3 coding DNA: TGCGCCAGCAGCTCTTCTGGGGGCTCAGCGGGAGGCCCCGCCTACGAGCAGTACTTC. Based on the CDR3 plus reference TRBV5-1 and TRBJ2-7, the full variable domain is KAGVTQTPRYLIKTRGQQVTLSCSPISGHRSVSWYQQTPGQGLQFLFEYFSETQRNKGNFPGRFSGRQFSNSRSEMNVSTLELGDSALYLCASSSSGGSAGGPAYEQYFGPGTRLTVT.

This clonotype occurred many times. One end of the junction does not line up with germline, which may come from a read error. This chain uses TRBV27 with TRBJ2-5, with D hard to call. The CDR3 has 14 amino acids. CDR1 MNHEY and CDR2 SMNVEV come from the germline V gene (reference sequence). CDR3 in amino acids: CASGFRAYQETQYF. Written as DNA, the CDR3 is TGTGCCAGCGGTTTTCGGGCCTACCAAGAGACCCAGTACTTC.